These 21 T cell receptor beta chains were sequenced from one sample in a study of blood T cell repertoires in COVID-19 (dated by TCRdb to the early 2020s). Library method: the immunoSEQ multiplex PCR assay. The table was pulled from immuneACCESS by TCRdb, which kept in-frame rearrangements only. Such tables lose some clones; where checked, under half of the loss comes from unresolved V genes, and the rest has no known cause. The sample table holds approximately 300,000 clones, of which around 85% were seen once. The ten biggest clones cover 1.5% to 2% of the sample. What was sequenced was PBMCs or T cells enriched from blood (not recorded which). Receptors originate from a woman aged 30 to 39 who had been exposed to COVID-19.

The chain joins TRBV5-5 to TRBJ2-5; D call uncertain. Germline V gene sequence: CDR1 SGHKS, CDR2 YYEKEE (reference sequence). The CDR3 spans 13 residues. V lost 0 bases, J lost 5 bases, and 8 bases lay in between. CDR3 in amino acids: CASSLVAAETQYF. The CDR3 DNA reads TGTGCCAGCAGCTTGGTGGCAGCGGAGACCCAGTACTTC.

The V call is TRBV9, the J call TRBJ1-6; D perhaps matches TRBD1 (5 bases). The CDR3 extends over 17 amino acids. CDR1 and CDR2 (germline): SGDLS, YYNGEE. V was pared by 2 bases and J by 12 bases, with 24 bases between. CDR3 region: CASSVGRVPSLGLPLHF. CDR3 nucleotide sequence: TGTGCCAGCAGCGTGGGCAGGGTACCCTCTCTCGGCTTACCCCTCCACTTT. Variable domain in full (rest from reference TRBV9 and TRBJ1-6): DSGVTQTPKHLITATGQRVTLRCSPRSGDLSVYWYQQSLDQGLQFLIQYYNGEERAKGNILERFSAQQFPDLHSELNLSSLELGDSALYFCASSVGRVPSLGLPLHFGNGTRLTVT.

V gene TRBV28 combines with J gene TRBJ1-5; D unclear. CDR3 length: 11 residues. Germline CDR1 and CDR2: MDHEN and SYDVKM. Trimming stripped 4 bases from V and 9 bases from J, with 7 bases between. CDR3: CASSSPWPQHF. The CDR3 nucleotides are TGTGCCAGCAGTTCCCCTTGGCCCCAGCATTTT.

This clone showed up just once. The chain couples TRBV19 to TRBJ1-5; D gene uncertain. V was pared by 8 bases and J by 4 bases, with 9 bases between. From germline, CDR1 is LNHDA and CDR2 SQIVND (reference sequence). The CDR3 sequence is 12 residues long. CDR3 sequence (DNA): TGTGCCAGTGGTGATCGGAATCAGCCCCAGCATTTT. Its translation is CASGDRNQPQHF.

The CDR3 loop reads CASSYSSLSSYNEQFF. CDR3 DNA: TGTGCCAGCAGTTACTCTAGCCTGAGCTCCTACAATGAGCAGTTCTTC. The chain carries TRBV6-2 or TRBV6-3 and TRBJ2-1; no definite D call. CDR3 length: 16 amino acids. CDR1 and CDR2 (germline): MNHEY, SVGEGT. Trimming removed 0 bases at V and 0 bases at J, with 9 bases between.

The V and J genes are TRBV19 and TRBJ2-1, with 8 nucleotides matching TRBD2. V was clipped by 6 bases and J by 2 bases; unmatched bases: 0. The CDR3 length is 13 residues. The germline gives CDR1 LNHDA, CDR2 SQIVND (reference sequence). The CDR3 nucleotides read TGTGCCAGTAGACTAGCGGCCTACAATGAGCAGTTCTTC. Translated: CASRLAAYNEQFF.

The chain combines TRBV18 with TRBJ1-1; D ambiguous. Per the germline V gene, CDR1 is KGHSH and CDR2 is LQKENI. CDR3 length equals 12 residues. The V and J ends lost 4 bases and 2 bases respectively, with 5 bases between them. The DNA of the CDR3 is TGTGCCAGCTCACGACTAAACACTGAAGCTTTCTTT. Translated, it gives CASSRLNTEAFF. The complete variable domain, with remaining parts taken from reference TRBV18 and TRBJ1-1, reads NAGVMQNPRHLVRRRGQEARLRCSPMKGHSHVYWYRQLPEEGLKFMVYLQKENIIDESGMPKERFSAEFPKEGPSILRIQQVVRGDSAAYFCASSRLNTEAFFGQGTRLTVV.

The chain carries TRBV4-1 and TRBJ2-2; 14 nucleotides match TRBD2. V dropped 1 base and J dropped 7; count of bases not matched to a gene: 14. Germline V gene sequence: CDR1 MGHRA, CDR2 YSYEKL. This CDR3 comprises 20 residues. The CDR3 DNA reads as TGCGCCAGCAGCCAAGCTCCCCCCGAGACTAGCGGGAGGGTCGGCGGGGAGCTGTTTTTT. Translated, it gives CASSQAPPETSGRVGGELFF.

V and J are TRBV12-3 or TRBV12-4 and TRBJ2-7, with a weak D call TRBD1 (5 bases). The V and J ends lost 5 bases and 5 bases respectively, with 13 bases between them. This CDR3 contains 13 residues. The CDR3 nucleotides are TGTGCCAGCAGTCTCGACAGCCCCCACGAGCAGTACTTC. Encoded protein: CASSLDSPHEQYF.

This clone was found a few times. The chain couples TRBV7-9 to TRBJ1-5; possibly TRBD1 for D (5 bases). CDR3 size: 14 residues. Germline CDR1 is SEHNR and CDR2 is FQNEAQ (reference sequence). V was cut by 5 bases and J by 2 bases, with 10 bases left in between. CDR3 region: CASSLGGGNQPQHF. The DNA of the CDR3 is TGTGCCAGCAGCCTCGGGGGAGGCAATCAGCCCCAGCATTTT.

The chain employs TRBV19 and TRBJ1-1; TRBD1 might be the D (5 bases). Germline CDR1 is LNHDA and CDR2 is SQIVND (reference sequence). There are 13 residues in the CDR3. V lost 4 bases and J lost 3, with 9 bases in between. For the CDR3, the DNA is TGTGCCAGTAGTACGACAGTTTACACTGAAGCTTTCTTT. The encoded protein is CASSTTVYTEAFF.

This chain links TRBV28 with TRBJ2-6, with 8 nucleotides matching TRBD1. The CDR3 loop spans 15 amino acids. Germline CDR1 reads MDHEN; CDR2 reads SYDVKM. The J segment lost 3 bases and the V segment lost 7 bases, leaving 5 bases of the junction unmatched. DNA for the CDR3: TGTGCCAGCATCGCAGGGGGCTATGGGGCCAACGTCCTGACTTTC. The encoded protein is CASIAGGYGANVLTF.

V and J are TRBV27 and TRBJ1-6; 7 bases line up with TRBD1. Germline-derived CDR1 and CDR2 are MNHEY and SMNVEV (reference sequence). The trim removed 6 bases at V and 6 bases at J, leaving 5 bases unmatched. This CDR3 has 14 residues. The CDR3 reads CASRQDRFNSPLHF. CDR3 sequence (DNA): TGTGCCAGCAGACAGGACAGGTTTAATTCACCCCTCCACTTT.

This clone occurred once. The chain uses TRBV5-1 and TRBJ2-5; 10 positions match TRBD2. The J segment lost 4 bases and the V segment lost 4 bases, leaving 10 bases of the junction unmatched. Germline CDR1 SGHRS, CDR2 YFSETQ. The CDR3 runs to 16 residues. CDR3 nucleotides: TGCGCCAGCAGCCTGCAGGAGAGCGGGGGGGCAGAGACCCAGTACTTC. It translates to CASSLQESGGAETQYF. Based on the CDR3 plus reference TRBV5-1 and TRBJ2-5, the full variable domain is KAGVTQTPRYLIKTRGQQVTLSCSPISGHRSVSWYQQTPGQGLQFLFEYFSETQRNKGNFPGRFSGRQFSNSRSEMNVSTLELGDSALYLCASSLQESGGAETQYFGPGTRLLVL.

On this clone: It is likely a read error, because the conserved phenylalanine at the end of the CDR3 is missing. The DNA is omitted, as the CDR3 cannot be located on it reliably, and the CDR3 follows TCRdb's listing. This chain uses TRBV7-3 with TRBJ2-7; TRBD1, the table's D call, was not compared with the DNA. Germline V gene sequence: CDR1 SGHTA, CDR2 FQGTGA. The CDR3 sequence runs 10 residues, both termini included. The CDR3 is CASSSGQGAI.

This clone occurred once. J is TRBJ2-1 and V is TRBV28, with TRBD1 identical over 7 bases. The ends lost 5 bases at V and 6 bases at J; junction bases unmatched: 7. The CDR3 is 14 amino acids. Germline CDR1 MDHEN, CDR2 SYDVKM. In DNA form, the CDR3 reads TGTGCCAGCAGTGCGGTTAACAGGGGCAATGAGCAGTTCTTC. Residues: CASSAVNRGNEQFF.

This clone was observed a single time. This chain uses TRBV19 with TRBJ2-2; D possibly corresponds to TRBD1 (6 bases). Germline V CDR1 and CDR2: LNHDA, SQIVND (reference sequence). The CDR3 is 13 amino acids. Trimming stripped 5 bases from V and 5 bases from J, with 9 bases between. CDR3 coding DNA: TGTGCCAGTAGTGTCACAGGGACCGGGGAGCTGTTTTTT. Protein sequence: CASSVTGTGELFF.

CDR3 sequence reads: CASSSQKGLGYGYTF. The DNA of the CDR3 is TGTGCCAGCAGTTCACAAAAGGGGTTGGGCTATGGCTACACCTTC. This sequence joins TRBV28 and TRBJ1-2, with D tentatively TRBD1 (5 bases). Trimming cost V 4 bases and J 4 bases, with 16 bases left between them. Germline CDR1 is MDHEN and CDR2 is SYDVKM. The CDR3 has 15 amino acids.

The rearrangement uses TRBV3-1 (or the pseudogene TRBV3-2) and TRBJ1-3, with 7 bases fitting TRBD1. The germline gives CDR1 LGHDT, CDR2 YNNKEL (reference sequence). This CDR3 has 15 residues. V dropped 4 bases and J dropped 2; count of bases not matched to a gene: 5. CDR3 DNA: TGTGCCAGCAGCCGACAGGGTATGACTGGAAACACCATATATTTT. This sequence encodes CASSRQGMTGNTIYF.

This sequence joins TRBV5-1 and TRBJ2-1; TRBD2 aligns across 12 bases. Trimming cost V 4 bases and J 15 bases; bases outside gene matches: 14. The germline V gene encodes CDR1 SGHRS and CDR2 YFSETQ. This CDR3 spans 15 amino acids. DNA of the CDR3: TGCGCCAGCAGCCCGGCGGCTAGCGGGGGGGGTCCGGGGTTCTTC. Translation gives CASSPAASGGGPGFF.

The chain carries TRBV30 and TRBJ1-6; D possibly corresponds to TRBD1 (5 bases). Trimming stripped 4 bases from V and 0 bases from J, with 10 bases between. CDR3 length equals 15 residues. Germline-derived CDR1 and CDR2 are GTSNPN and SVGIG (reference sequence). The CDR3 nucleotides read TGTGCCTGGAACCAGGGTCCCTCCTATAATTCACCCCTCCACTTT. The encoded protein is CAWNQGPSYNSPLHF.